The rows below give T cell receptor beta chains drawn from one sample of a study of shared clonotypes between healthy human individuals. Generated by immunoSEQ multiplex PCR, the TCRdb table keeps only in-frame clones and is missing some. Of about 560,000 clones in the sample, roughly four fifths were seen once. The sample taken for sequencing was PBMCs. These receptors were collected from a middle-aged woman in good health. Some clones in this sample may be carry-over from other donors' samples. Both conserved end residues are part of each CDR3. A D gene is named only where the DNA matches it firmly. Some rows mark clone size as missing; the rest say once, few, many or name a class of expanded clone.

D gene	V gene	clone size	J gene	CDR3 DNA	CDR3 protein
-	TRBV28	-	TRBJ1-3	TGTGCCAGCAGCAAGGGGGGGACCAACTCTGGAAACACCATATATTTT	CASSKGGTNSGNTIYF
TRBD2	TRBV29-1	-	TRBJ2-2	TGCAGCGTTGATACGGGAGGCCGAGGCGGGGAGCTGTTTTTT	CSVDTGGRGGELFF
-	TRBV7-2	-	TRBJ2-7	TGTGCCAGCAGCCGTGTGGCCTACGAGCAGTACTTC	CASSRVAYEQYF
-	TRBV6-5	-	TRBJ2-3	TGTGCCAGCAAGACAGTACCCTTCACAGATACGCAGTATTTT	CASKTVPFTDTQYF
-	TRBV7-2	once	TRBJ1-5	TGTGCCAGCAGCCCCGCAGCGGTTAGCAATCAGCCCCAGCATTTT	CASSPAAVSNQPQHF
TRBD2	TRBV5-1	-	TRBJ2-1	TGCGCCAGCAGCTTGGCGGGAGGCTTCTACAATGAGCAGTTCTTC	CASSLAGGFYNEQFF
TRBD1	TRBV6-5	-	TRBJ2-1	TGTGCCAGCAGTTACTCGGGCGGGACAGGGGTCGAGCAGTTCTTC	CASSYSGGTGVEQFF
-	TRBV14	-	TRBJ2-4	TGTGCCAGCAGCCGGACAGTGCGGCTAGCCAAAAACATTCAGTACTTC	CASSRTVRLAKNIQYF
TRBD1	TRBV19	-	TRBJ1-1	TGTGCCAGTAGTATTCAGGGGGCTGGGACTGAAGCTTTCTTT	CASSIQGAGTEAFF
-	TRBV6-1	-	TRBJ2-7	TGTGCCAGCATCGGTCCGGGATACGAGCAGTACTTC	CASIGPGYEQYF
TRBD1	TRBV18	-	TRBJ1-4	TGTGCCAGCTCACCAGACAGGGATGAAAAACTGTTTTTT	CASSPDRDEKLFF
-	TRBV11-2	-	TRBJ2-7	TGTGCCAGCAGCGTCAGACGGGACGGATTTTCCTACGAGCAGTACTTC	CASSVRRDGFSYEQYF
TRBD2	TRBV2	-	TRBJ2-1	TGTGCCAGTCGAGCGGGAGGCCTCTACAATGAGCAGTTCTTC	CASRAGGLYNEQFF
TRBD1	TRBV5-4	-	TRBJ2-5	TGTGCCAGCAGCCTGGGGTCCGGGACAGGGGCTGAGACCCAGTACTTC	CASSLGSGTGAETQYF
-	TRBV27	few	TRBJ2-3	TGTGCCAGCAGTACCCGCAGGGGATACACAGATACGCAGTATTTT	CASSTRRGYTDTQYF
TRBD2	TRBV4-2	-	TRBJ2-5	TGTGCCAGCAGCCAAGGGACTAGCAGACAAGAGACCCAGTACTTC	CASSQGTSRQETQYF
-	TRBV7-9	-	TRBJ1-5	TGTGCCAGCAGCCGGGGCCCCTATAGCAATCAGCCCCAGCATTTT	CASSRGPYSNQPQHF
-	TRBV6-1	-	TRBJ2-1	TGTGCCAGCAGTGAAAGGAGACTAGGCGACAATGAGCAGTTCTTC	CASSERRLGDNEQFF
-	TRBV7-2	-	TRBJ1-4	TGTGCCACCCGGAGGACTAATGAAAAACTGTTTTTT	CATRRTNEKLFF
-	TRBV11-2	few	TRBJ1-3	TGTGCCAGCAGCACGACAGGAGGAAACACCATATATTTT	CASSTTGGNTIYF
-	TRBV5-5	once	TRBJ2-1	TGTGCCAGCAGCTTGGGGACAGCCCCTTACAATGAGCAGTTCTTC	CASSLGTAPYNEQFF
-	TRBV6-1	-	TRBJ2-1	TGTGCCAGCAGTGAAGTGGGATTGAATGAGCAGTTCTTC	CASSEVGLNEQFF
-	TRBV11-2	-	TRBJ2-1	TGTGCCAGCAGCTTAGAGGATTACAATGAGCAGTTCTTC	CASSLEDYNEQFF
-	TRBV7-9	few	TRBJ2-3	TGTGCCAGCAGCCTGGACGTGTTGTTGGTATCGCAGTATTTT	CASSLDVLLVSQYF
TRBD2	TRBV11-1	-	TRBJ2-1	TGTGCCAGCAGCTTATGGGGGACTAGCGGGAGCTATGAGAACGCGCAGTTCTTC	CASSLWGTSGSYENAQFF
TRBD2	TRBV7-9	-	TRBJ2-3	TGTGCCAGCAGCTTAGAGGGGAGCGGGAGGGGCTTTCGGACGCAGTATTTT	CASSLEGSGRGFRTQYF
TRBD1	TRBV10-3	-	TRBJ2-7	TGTGCCATCAGTGAGGCGGACAGGGGGAGGGACGAGCAGTACTTC	CAISEADRGRDEQYF
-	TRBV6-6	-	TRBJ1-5	TGTGCCAGCAGTTCCAGAGATAGCAATCAGCCCCAGCATTTT	CASSSRDSNQPQHF
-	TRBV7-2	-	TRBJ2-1	TGTGCCAGCAGCTTACGGATAACAGGGTACAATGAGCAGTTCTTC	CASSLRITGYNEQFF
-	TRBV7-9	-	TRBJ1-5	TGTGCCAGCAGCCGTCCAGGTCCAAATCAGCCCCAGCATTTT	CASSRPGPNQPQHF
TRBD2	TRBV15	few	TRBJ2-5	TGTGCCACCAGCAGACCGAAACGACTAGCGGGACAAGAGACCCAGTACTTC	CATSRPKRLAGQETQYF
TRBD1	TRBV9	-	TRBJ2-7	TGTGCCAGCAGCGACCGGGACAGGGACTCCTACGAGCAGTACTTC	CASSDRDRDSYEQYF
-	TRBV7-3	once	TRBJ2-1	TGTGCCAGCAGCTTGGGCAGGGACAATGAGCAGTTCTTC	CASSLGRDNEQFF
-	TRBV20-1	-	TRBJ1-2	TGCAGTGCCCTTAGGGACTATGGCTACACCTTC	CSALRDYGYTF
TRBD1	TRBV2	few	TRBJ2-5	TGTGCCAGCCAAGCGAACAGGGGATCCGAGACCCAGTACTTC	CASQANRGSETQYF
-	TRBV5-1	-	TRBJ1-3	TGCGCCAGCAGCCCCCTGACTGGAGAAGGAAACACCATATATTTT	CASSPLTGEGNTIYF
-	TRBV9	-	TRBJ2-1	TGTGCCAGCAGCGTAGGAGGCCGCTACAATGAGCAGTTCTTC	CASSVGGRYNEQFF
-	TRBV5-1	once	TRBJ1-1	TGCGCCAGCAGCCAAGAGGGGGCTGAAGCTTTCTTT	CASSQEGAEAFF
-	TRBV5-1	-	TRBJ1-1	TGCGCCAGCAGCCGACGGGACACAACCATGAACACTGAAGCTTTCTTT	CASSRRDTTMNTEAFF
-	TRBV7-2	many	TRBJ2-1	TGTGCCAGCAGCCAGGGCAATGAGCAGTTCTTC	CASSQGNEQFF
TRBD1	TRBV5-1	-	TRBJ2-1	TGCGCCAGCAGCTTGCAGGGACAGGGATACAATGAGCAGTTCTTC	CASSLQGQGYNEQFF
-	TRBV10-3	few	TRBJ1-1	TGTGCCATCAGTGGGGAGGGCACTGAAGCTTTCTTT	CAISGEGTEAFF
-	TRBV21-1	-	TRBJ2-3	TGTGCCAGCAGCAAAAGCACAGATACGCAGTATTTT	CASSKSTDTQYF
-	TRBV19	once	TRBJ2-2	TGTGCCAGTAGGGATAGGGAAGGCGGGGAGCTGTTTTTT	CASRDREGGELFF
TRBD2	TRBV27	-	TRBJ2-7	TGTGCCAGCAGTTTATCTATACTAGCGGGAGGCGAGCAGTACTTC	CASSLSILAGGEQYF
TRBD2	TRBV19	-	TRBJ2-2	TGTGCCAGTAGTGAGGCACTAGCGGGAGTATCCGGGGAGCTGTTTTTT	CASSEALAGVSGELFF
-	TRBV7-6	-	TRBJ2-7	TGTGCCAGCAGCTTTATGGGAGGCGAGCAGTACTTC	CASSFMGGEQYF
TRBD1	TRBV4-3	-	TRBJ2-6	TGCGCCAGCAGCCGCAGGGGGACCGGGGCCAACGTCCTGACTTTC	CASSRRGTGANVLTF